This note documents a single T cell receptor (beta chain) sequence. A single record per CDR3 protein comes from TCRdb applying MiXCR to the RT-PCR reads. The sample holds around 700,000 distinct CDR3 sequences, 13% to 15% seen once. The sequence came from a female donor in good health, serving as a healthy control. Sequenced material: memory CD4+ T cells from blood.

Here the CDR3 reads CASSYDPRTSDGYTF. As DNA, the CDR3 is TGTGCCAGCAGTTACGATCCTAGGACTTCCGATGGCTACACCTTC. V gene TRBV6-5 combines with J gene TRBJ1-2; D uncertain. V lost 2 bases, J lost 6 bases, and 16 bases lay in between. Germline CDR1 and CDR2: MNHEY and SVGAGI. The CDR3 spans 15 residues.